The T cell receptor beta chain under discussion was sequenced for a study of cytomegalovirus exposure and HLA in healthy donors. Whole-study results and caveats: Using a false discovery rate of 0.05, a later analysis showed that fewer than 20,000 TCR beta sequences were associated with HLA alleles. Other equally common chains were less clonally expanded than HLA-associated TCR beta chains, a later analysis showed. Roughly uniform sequencing depth across donors was assumed, possibly incorrectly.

CDR3 length: 14 residues. V was clipped by 3 bases and J by 3 bases; unmatched bases: 4. CDR1 LNHDA and CDR2 SQIVND come from the germline V gene (reference sequence). With 60 Vbeta and 13 Jbeta primers, the PCR was carried out. Libraries were prepared by immunoSEQ multiplex PCR; TCRdb keeps only in-frame clonotypes and omits some of them. The profile shows about 60,000 clones, roughly 77% of them singletons. Concerning this clone: What it binds is not known.

The rearrangement uses TRBV19 and TRBJ2-7, with 8 nucleotides matching TRBD2. The receptor was derived from a woman between 25 and 40 years old in good health and CMV-seronegative. The sequencing input was PBMCs. The CDR3: CASSIGGVLYEQYF. The CDR3 nucleotides are TGTGCCAGTAGTATCGGGGGGGTCCTCTACGAGCAGTACTTC.